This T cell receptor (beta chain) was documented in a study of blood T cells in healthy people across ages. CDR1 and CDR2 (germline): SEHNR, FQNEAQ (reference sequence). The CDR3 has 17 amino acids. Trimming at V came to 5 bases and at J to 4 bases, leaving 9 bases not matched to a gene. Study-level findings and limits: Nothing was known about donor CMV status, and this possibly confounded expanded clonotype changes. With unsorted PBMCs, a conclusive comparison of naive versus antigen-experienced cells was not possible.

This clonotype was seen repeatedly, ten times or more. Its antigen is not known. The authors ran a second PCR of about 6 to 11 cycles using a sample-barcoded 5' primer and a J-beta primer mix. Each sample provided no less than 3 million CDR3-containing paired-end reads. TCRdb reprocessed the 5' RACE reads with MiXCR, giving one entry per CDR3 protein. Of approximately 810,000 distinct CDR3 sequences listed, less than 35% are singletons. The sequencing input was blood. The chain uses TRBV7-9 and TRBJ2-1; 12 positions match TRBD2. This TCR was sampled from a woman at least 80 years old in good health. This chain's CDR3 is CASSPNEGLAGYNEQFF. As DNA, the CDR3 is TGTGCCAGCAGCCCTAATGAGGGACTAGCGGGTTACAATGAGCAGTTCTTC.